The TCR beta chain described here comes from a study of T cells in Graves' hyperthyroidism and ophthalmopathy. CDR3 size: 16 residues. CDR1 and CDR2 (germline): GTSNPN, SVGIG (reference sequence). V shed 5 bases and J 1 base; nucleotides not matched to a gene: 14. At least ten counts were recorded for this clonotype. Researchers amplified the TCR beta CDR3 regions from RNA transcripts. The HTBI primer set was used in a first-round RT-PCR of the TCR CDR3. Via MiXCR, TCRdb re-called the multiplex PCR reads, giving one row per CDR3 protein. This sample has under 350,000 distinct CDR3 sequences; about 17% occur once, and the top ten carry over 45%.

Sequenced material: blood. This clonotype originated in a woman aged 60-75 years with Graves' ophthalmopathy. The genes are TRBV30 and TRBJ2-7; 7 bases line up with TRBD1. The CDR3 DNA is TGTGCCTGGCAAAACACGCGACAGGGTTTTTCCTACGAGCAGTACTTC. Amino acid sequence: CAWQNTRQGFSYEQYF.